Shown below are 3 T cell receptor beta chains from a single sample sequenced in a study of CD8+CD57+ T cells in acquired aplastic anemia. Genomic DNA provided the template from which TCR beta VDJ and CDR3 profiles were obtained. TCRdb used MiXCR to reprocess the reads, holding one entry per CDR3 protein. Of tens of thousands of distinct CDR3 sequences listed, roughly half were seen once; the top ten hold approximately 60%. Sequenced sample: sorted CD4+, CD8+, or CD8+CD57+ T cells (not recorded which) from PBMCs. The receptors were sampled from a human donor in good health, serving as a control.

Only a few counts were recorded for this clonotype. V usage is TRBV28 and J usage is TRBJ1-2; D is unclear. With 6 bases removed from V and 0 bases from J, the gap between germline ends came to 14 bases. Per germline, CDR1 MDHEN and CDR2 SYDVKM. This CDR3 contains 15 residues. The CDR3 reads CASRGREPANYGYTF. CDR3 sequence (DNA): TGTGCCAGCAGGGGTCGGGAGCCAGCTAACTATGGCTACACCTTC.

CDR3 sequence reads: CATSWGAGNEQFF. In nucleotides, the CDR3 is TGTGCCACCTCCTGGGGGGCGGGCAATGAGCAGTTCTTC. The V gene is TRBV24-1, the J gene TRBJ2-1; D assignment may be TRBD1 or TRBD2 (6 bases each). Deletions cut 9 bases from V and 6 bases from J, with 14 bases between. From germline, CDR1 is KGHDR and CDR2 SFDVKD. The CDR3 loop spans 13 amino acids.

The CDR3 nucleotides are TGCGCCAGCAGCTTGCGACAGGGTGGGGAAAAACTGTTTTTT. This gives the protein CASSLRQGGEKLFF. The V and J genes are TRBV5-1 and TRBJ1-4; 7 nucleotides agree with TRBD1. J was trimmed by 8 bases and V by 1 base; bases with no gene match: 5. The CDR3 covers 14 residues. In germline, CDR1 is SGHRS, CDR2 YFSETQ.